Listed here are 30 T cell receptor beta chains from one sample, sequenced in a study of T-cell memory formation after mild COVID-19. TCRdb re-analysed the 5' RACE reads in MiXCR, keeping a single row per CDR3 protein. Of about 610,000 distinct CDR3 sequences in the sample, roughly 17% were seen once. The sample taken for sequencing was PBMCs or a T cell subset sorted from them (not recorded which). These TCRs come from an adult woman who had mild COVID-19 (a few samples of this study predate the infection). Cell type and time point are not known.

The table lists this clonotype with a few counts. The rearrangement joins TRBV18 to TRBJ2-7, with 11 bases aligning to TRBD2. CDR1 and CDR2 from the germline V gene are KGHSH and LQKENI. There are 16 residues in the CDR3. Unmatched junction bases numbered 8, after V lost 3 bases and J lost 4 bases. The CDR3, as DNA: TGTGCCAGCTCACCTGGACTAGCGGGCCGGGGGTACGAGCAGTACTTC. Its protein is CASSPGLAGRGYEQYF.

This clonotype has just a few counts. V usage is TRBV5-1 and J usage is TRBJ2-2; D gene uncertain. The CDR3 contains 14 residues. V was shortened by 1 base and J by 15 bases, with 19 bases between the two germline ends. Per germline, CDR1 SGHRS and CDR2 YFSETQ. Written as DNA, the CDR3 is TGCGCCAGCAGCTTGACCCCGGTCGGTTCGAGTATGTTTTTT. Its protein is CASSLTPVGSSMFF.

The chain's CDR3 is CASSPRVGGPEAFF. CDR3 DNA sequence: TGTGCCAGCAGCCCGAGGGTAGGAGGCCCTGAAGCTTTCTTT. The chain employs TRBV7-6 and TRBJ1-1; no clear D. Germline V gene sequence: CDR1 SGHVS, CDR2 FNYEAQ. V was trimmed by 5 bases and J by 6 bases, leaving 16 bases between them. This CDR3 contains 14 residues.

V and J are TRBV7-8 and TRBJ2-3; TRBD2 aligns across 7 bases. This CDR3 spans 15 amino acids. V gave up 7 bases and J gave up 0 bases; unmatched junction bases: 7. Germline V gene sequence: CDR1 SGHVS, CDR2 FQNEAQ. CDR3 amino acids: CASIGSGLSTDTQYF. As DNA, the CDR3 is TGTGCCAGCATCGGTAGCGGGCTAAGCACAGATACGCAGTATTTT. Together with reference TRBV7-8 and TRBJ2-3, the CDR3 gives the full variable domain: GAGVSQSPRYKVAKRGQDVALRCDPISGHVSLFWYQQALGQGPEFLTYFQNEAQLDKSGLPSDRFFAERPEGSVSTLKIQRTQQEDSAVYLCASIGSGLSTDTQYFGPGTRLTVL.

The table lists this clonotype with many counts. The chain is built from TRBV3-1 and TRBJ1-2; TRBD1 might be the D (5 bases). The germline CDR1 and CDR2 sequences are LGHDT and YNNKEL (reference sequence). Trimming removed 6 bases at V and 4 bases at J, with 9 bases between. This CDR3 has 12 amino acids. The CDR3 sequence is CASSSRGYGYTF. The CDR3 DNA follows: TGTGCCAGCAGTTCAAGGGGCTATGGCTACACCTTC.

There are a few counts of this clonotype. The genes are TRBV7-2 and TRBJ1-1; 8 bases map to TRBD1. The germline V gene encodes CDR1 SGHTA and CDR2 FQGNSA. The CDR3 totals 13 residues. V gave up 8 bases and J gave up 1 base; unmatched junction bases: 3. The CDR3 spells CASGGQGNTEAFF. The CDR3 coding sequence is TGTGCCAGCGGCGGACAGGGGAACACTGAAGCTTTCTTT.

This clonotype has a handful of counts. The chain has TRBV30 and TRBJ1-1; D unclear. CDR1 is GTSNPN, CDR2 SVGIG, per germline (reference sequence). The CDR3 is 11 amino acids. Trimming removed 5 bases at V and 6 bases at J, with 10 bases between. The CDR3 DNA reads TGTGCCTGGTCGGGTATGGCTGAAGCTTTCTTT. It yields the protein CAWSGMAEAFF.

The gene calls are TRBV5-1 and TRBJ2-3, with 8 bases fitting TRBD1. CDR3 length: 15 residues. Germline trimming cut 0 bases from V and 4 bases from J; bases unmatched to any gene: 4. Germline loops: CDR1 SGHRS, CDR2 YFSETQ. CDR3 sequence reads: CASSLGQGFADTQYF. DNA for the CDR3: TGCGCCAGCAGCTTGGGACAGGGGTTCGCAGATACGCAGTATTTT.

This clonotype turned up a few times. V usage is TRBV24-1 and J usage is TRBJ2-2, with D maybe TRBD1 (6 bases). Per the germline V gene, CDR1 is KGHDR and CDR2 is SFDVKD. The CDR3 totals 14 residues. V was shortened by 3 bases and J by 4 bases, with 8 bases between the two germline ends. The CDR3 DNA reads as TGTGCCACCAGTGATAACAGGGTCACCGGGGAGCTGTTTTTT. Protein product: CATSDNRVTGELFF.

This clonotype turned up a few times. V is TRBV5-1 and J is TRBJ2-7, with D possibly TRBD1 on 5 matching bases. This CDR3 has 16 residues. CDR1 is SGHRS and CDR2 is YFSETQ in the germline V gene. Trimming stripped 4 bases from V and 1 base from J, with 18 bases between. The CDR3, as DNA: TGCGCCAGCAGCGTGTCTCAAGGACAATTATCCTACGAGCAGTACTTC. The encoded protein is CASSVSQGQLSYEQYF.

The rearrangement links TRBV24-1 to TRBJ2-1; 16 positions match TRBD2. J lost 7 bases, V lost 1 base, and 9 bases had no gene match. The CDR3 sequence is 19 residues long. In germline, CDR1 is KGHDR, CDR2 SFDVKD. As DNA, the CDR3 is TGTGCCACCAGTGATTTCGCCGGGACTAGCGGGAGGGCCAGGAATGAGCAGTTCTTC. Its translation: CATSDFAGTSGRARNEQFF.

The table lists this clonotype with many counts. The V gene is TRBV6-1, the J gene TRBJ1-5, with D maybe TRBD1 (6 bases). V gave up 7 bases and J gave up 6 bases, with 16 bases separating them. CDR3 length: 14 residues. CDR1 is MNHNS and CDR2 is SASEGT in the germline V gene. The chain's CDR3 is CASKSDGGRQPQHF. The CDR3 region has the DNA TGTGCCAGCAAGTCGGACGGGGGGCGTCAGCCCCAGCATTTT.

V and J are TRBV6-6 and TRBJ1-2; D might be TRBD1 (5 bases). Between the trimmed V and J ends, which lost 7 bases and 3 bases, there was a span of 12 bases. Germline values: CDR1 MNHNY, CDR2 SVGAGI (reference sequence). The CDR3 contains 13 residues. CDR3 DNA sequence: TGTGCCAGCACCGGGGGTATTCACTATGGCTACACCTTC. Its translation is CASTGGIHYGYTF.

The chain combines TRBV6-1 with TRBJ1-5, with 7 bases aligning to TRBD1. This CDR3 spans 15 amino acids. V was clipped by 6 bases and J by 4 bases; unmatched bases: 9. Germline CDR1 reads MNHNS; CDR2 reads SASEGT. The CDR3 DNA reads as TGTGCCAGCAGCATTACAGGGGTTTCTAATCAGCCCCAGCATTTT. This gives the protein CASSITGVSNQPQHF.

The J gene is TRBJ2-3, the V gene TRBV5-8, with TRBD1 matching 9 bases. Germline CDR1 and CDR2: SGHTS and YDEGEE. The CDR3 runs 16 residues. The J segment lost 3 bases and the V segment lost 4 bases, leaving 9 bases of the junction unmatched. The CDR3 sequence is CASSGPPGQGTDTQYF. The CDR3 bases are TGTGCCAGCAGCGGACCTCCGGGACAGGGAACAGATACGCAGTATTTT.

The genes are TRBV20-1 and TRBJ2-7; TRBD2 matches at 10 bases. The trim removed 5 bases at V and 11 bases at J, leaving 15 bases unmatched. The CDR3 runs 14 residues. Germline V CDR1 and CDR2: DFQATT, SNEGSKA (reference sequence). CDR3 DNA sequence: TGCAGTGCTGCTAACAAAGGACTAGCGGTTAAAGAGTACTTC. It specifies CSAANKGLAVKEYF.

This clonotype came up a few times. The chain is built from TRBV12-3 or TRBV12-4 and TRBJ2-3, with D possibly being TRBD1 (6 bases). The ends were cut back, 6 bases at V and 5 bases at J, with 15 bases in the middle. The CDR3 contains 14 residues. Here the CDR3 DNA reads TGTGCCAGCAGGTGGACAGTGATGAAAGATACGCAGTATTTT. This encodes CASRWTVMKDTQYF.

The chain employs TRBV18 and TRBJ1-5; D is undetermined. Trimming took 6 bases from V and 7 from J, leaving 19 bases between them. The CDR3 totals 15 residues. Germline loops: CDR1 KGHSH, CDR2 LQKENI. The CDR3 loop reads CASSSSGNRGQPQHF. The CDR3 DNA reads as TGTGCCAGCTCCTCTAGCGGTAACAGAGGGCAGCCCCAGCATTTT.

This sequence joins TRBV25-1 and TRBJ2-3, with 7 positions matching TRBD1. In germline, CDR1 is MGHDK, CDR2 SYGVNS. This CDR3 is 14 amino acids long. With 8 bases clipped from V and 0 bases from J, the junction kept 5 bases outside the gene matches. CDR3 amino acids: CASLGQLSTDTQYF. CDR3 nucleotide sequence: TGTGCCAGCCTGGGACAGCTGAGCACAGATACGCAGTATTTT.

This clonotype turned up a few times. The CDR3 DNA reads TGTGCCAGCAGCTTAAGTGGAGCGGGGGGAAAGTATGAGCAGTTCTTC. It codes for CASSLSGAGGKYEQFF. The V and J genes are TRBV7-2 and TRBJ2-1, with 9 nucleotides matching TRBD2. The CDR3 spans 16 residues. From germline, CDR1 is SGHTA and CDR2 FQGNSA. Losses at the gene ends were 2 bases for V and 8 bases for J; bases not matched to a gene: 10.

This clonotype was counted only a few times. The chain combines TRBV4-2 with TRBJ2-7; D tentatively fits TRBD1 or TRBD2 (5 bases each). The V and J ends lost 0 bases and 5 bases respectively, with 11 bases between them. Germline V gene lookup returns CDR1 LGHNA and CDR2 YNFKEQ. The CDR3 is made up of 14 amino acids. CDR3 nucleotides: TGTGCCAGCAGCCAAGAGAGGGGTAGGGACGAGCAGTACTTC. Residues: CASSQERGRDEQYF.

This clonotype was seen only a few times. This chain connects TRBV7-3 to TRBJ2-5; 15 bases fit TRBD2. V lost 5 bases, J lost 3 bases, and 7 bases stayed unmatched. CDR3 length: 17 amino acids. Germline V gene sequence: CDR1 SGHTA, CDR2 FQGTGA. The DNA for the CDR3 is TGTGCCAGCAGCCCTGGGACTAGCGGGGGGCGAAAAGAGACCCAGTACTTC. This codes for CASSPGTSGGRKETQYF. The full variable domain, in which reference TRBV7-3 and TRBJ2-5 provide the parts outside the CDR3, is GAGVSQTPSNKVTEKGKYVELRCDPISGHTALYWYRQSLGQGPEFLIYFQGTGAADDSGLPNDRFFAVRPEGSVSTLKIQRTERGDSAVYLCASSPGTSGGRKETQYFGPGTRLLVL.

This clonotype has a handful of counts. This sequence joins TRBV9 and TRBJ2-6; the match to TRBD1 covers 8 bases. Germline V CDR1 and CDR2: SGDLS, YYNGEE. J gave up 4 bases and V 4 bases, and 22 bases lay outside the gene matches. CDR3 length equals 21 residues. The CDR3 loop reads CASSHPLSPAGTGTGANVLTF. The CDR3, as DNA: TGTGCCAGCAGCCACCCGCTTTCTCCCGCCGGGACAGGTACCGGGGCCAACGTCCTGACTTTC.

The genes are TRBV2 and TRBJ1-5; 8 nucleotides line up with TRBD1. CDR1 and CDR2 from the germline V gene are SNHLY and FYNNEI. CDR3 length: 15 amino acids. After removal of 1 base from V and 5 bases from J, the junction contained 4 bases not matched to a gene. The CDR3 nucleotides read TGTGCCAGCAGTGAAGATTGGACAGGGTATCAGCCCCAGCATTTT. Its translation: CASSEDWTGYQPQHF. The variable domain in full, with the rest retrieved from reference TRBV2 and TRBJ1-5, is EPEVTQTPSHQVTQMGQEVILRCVPISNHLYFYWYRQILGQKVEFLVSFYNNEISEKSEIFDDQFSVERPDGSNFTLKIRSTKLEDSAMYFCASSEDWTGYQPQHFGDGTRLSIL.

The chain couples TRBV5-1 to TRBJ1-1; D gene ambiguous. The CDR3 spans 13 residues. Germline V lookup: CDR1 SGHRS, CDR2 YFSETQ. The V end lost 2 bases, the J end lost 4 bases, and 9 bases lay between the germline ends. The chain's CDR3 is CASSFPDGTEAFF. In nucleotides, the CDR3 is TGCGCCAGCAGCTTTCCGGACGGCACTGAAGCTTTCTTT.

This chain joins TRBV14 and TRBJ2-7; D may be TRBD1 or TRBD2 (6 bases each). Deletions cut 0 bases from V and 2 bases from J, with 11 bases between. The CDR3 length is 15 residues. The germline CDR1 and CDR2 sequences are SGHDN and FVKESK. CDR3 protein: CASSQDRGPTYEQYF. The DNA of the CDR3 is TGTGCCAGCAGCCAAGATCGGGGGCCCACCTACGAGCAGTACTTC.

The rearrangement uses TRBV5-5 and TRBJ1-4, with D perhaps matching TRBD1 (5 bases). Trimming cost V 4 bases and J 6 bases, with 13 bases left between them. The CDR3 is 14 amino acids. Looked up from germline, CDR1 is SGHKS and CDR2 is YYEKEE (reference sequence). The chain's CDR3 is CASSIHPGYEKLFF. The CDR3 region has the DNA TGTGCCAGCAGCATACACCCAGGGTATGAAAAACTGTTTTTT. The full variable domain, in which reference TRBV5-5 and TRBJ1-4 provide the parts outside the CDR3, is DAGVTQSPTHLIKTRGQQVTLRCSPISGHKSVSWYQQVLGQGPQFIFQYYEKEERGRGNFPDRFSARQFPNYSSELNVNALLLGDSALYLCASSIHPGYEKLFFGSGTQLSVL.

This rearrangement joins TRBV12-3 or TRBV12-4 to TRBJ2-7, with 10 bases fitting TRBD2. The CDR3 loop spans 16 amino acids. J gave up 2 bases and V 3 bases, and 7 bases lay outside the gene matches. CDR3 DNA: TGTGCCAGCAGTTTTCGACTAGCGGGCAGCGCCTACGAGCAGTACTTC. This translates into CASSFRLAGSAYEQYF.

The rearrangement uses TRBV15 and TRBJ2-7; D is undetermined. CDR1 is LNHNV and CDR2 is YYDKDF in the germline V gene (reference sequence). Trimming removed 0 bases from V and 3 bases from J, with 3 bases in between. CDR3 size: 12 residues. The CDR3 nucleotides are TGTGCCACCAGCAGAGACTACTACGAGCAGTACTTC. It codes for CATSRDYYEQYF.

The V call is TRBV15, the J call TRBJ1-2; 7 positions match TRBD1. Germline lookup yields CDR1 LNHNV and CDR2 YYDKDF (reference sequence). The CDR3 sequence is 16 residues long. The J segment lost 1 base and the V segment lost 4 bases, leaving 9 bases of the junction unmatched. The CDR3 protein is CATSTIDRADNYGYTF. The CDR3 region has the DNA TGTGCCACCAGCACCATAGACAGGGCCGATAACTATGGCTACACCTTC.